This T cell receptor (beta chain) is from a study of blood T cell repertoires in COVID-19. Profiled with immunoSEQ multiplex PCR; TCRdb holds only in-frame clones, not every one. The sample lists 150,000 to 200,000 clones; more than 80% were seen once. Germline V gene lookup returns CDR1 SGDLS and CDR2 YYNGEE. V gave up 0 bases and J gave up 4 bases, with 14 bases separating them. The CDR3 is made up of 15 amino acids. This chain uses TRBV9 with TRBJ2-7; no clear D gene. The TCR was taken from a woman aged 60-75 years with acute or convalescent COVID-19. Sequenced input: peripheral blood. The CDR3 DNA is TGTGCCAGCAGCGTAGCAGACGGGTTCGGGTACGAGCAGTACTTC. Translating gives CASSVADGFGYEQYF.